The clone carrying this TCR beta chain occurred many times. Unique molecular identifiers were incorporated during preparation of the TCRbeta library. Each CDR3 protein gets one entry after TCRdb re-called the PCR reads with MiXCR. The profile shows roughly 200,000 distinct CDR3 sequences, less than 8% of them singletons. CDR3 size: 14 residues. The germline CDR1 and CDR2 sequences are MDHEN and SYDVKM. The V and J ends lost 8 bases and 4 bases, in that order; junction bases with no gene match: 6. These data come from a study of T-cell reconstitution after alpha-beta-depleted transplantation in children.

The V gene is TRBV28, the J gene TRBJ1-5; 9 bases match TRBD1. This receptor was identified in a human donor who donated a stem cell graft to a child with Wiskott-Aldrich syndrome. The sequencing used PBMCs from the stem cell graft donor, collected from the stem cell graft. The CDR3 sequence is CASLVGQGNQPQHF. The DNA for the CDR3 is TGTGCCAGCCTAGTGGGACAGGGAAATCAGCCCCAGCATTTT.